This T cell receptor beta chain was observed in a study of T cell responses to AZD1222 COVID-19 vaccine (dated by TCRdb to the early 2020s). About the full investigation: AZD1222 recipients whose second dose came at about 4 weeks and those whose second dose came at about 12 weeks were combined into one group, since spike-specific TCR depth and breadth did not differ between the two schedules. Enrollment into the trials was organized by age into subgroups of 18-55, 56-69 and 70-plus years, and those subgroups contained roughly 140, 27 and 60 TCR-sequenced participants, respectively. TCR sequencing covered over 230 trial participants: 200 to 220 given two doses of AZD1222 and around 26 given two doses of MenACWY control vaccine.

Read against the paper, the sample's time point label means: baseline before first vaccination. Samples from vaccinated people were obtained from the UK trials COV001 and COV002, which included a single-blind randomized controlled phase 2/3 trial of AZD1222 (ChAdOx1 nCoV-19) in healthy adults. For TCRbeta chain sequencing, PBMC samples were collected from trial participants at day 0 and at day 28 after the second dose. Trimming costs V 11 bases and J 3 bases, and their ends lie 23 bases apart. As encoded in the germline V gene (reference sequence), CDR1 is LNHDA while CDR2 is SQIVND. The CDR3, from cysteine to phenylalanine, totals 15 residues. Left in the record is the CDR3 DNA by itself, 45 bases read in frame from the first base. Notes on this clone: The target of this receptor is not known. Base qualities were left out, and no much larger clone turns up one base away.

General conclusions and limits of the study: No day 14 peak-response samples were available, so repertoires were characterized only after the peak T cell response. Vaccine-associated CD4 TCRs spanned the whole spike protein, with dominant responses in regions 160-218 and 743-854. Participants were mostly white British and included more females than males, and it was suggested by the authors that clonal diversity may have been underestimated. In the small 56-69-year group, the increase in depth fell short of significance, most likely because of low power. Reportedly, close to half of the unique spike-specific TCRs recognized epitopes lying outside the regions that are mutated in the B.1.351 and B.1.1.7 variants. Only five to seven AZD1222 recipients were SARS-CoV-2 seropositive at baseline, limiting conclusions about previously exposed vaccinees. After two AZD1222 doses, spike-specific TCR breadth and depth were significantly higher than at day 0 and than in MenACWY recipients.

The CDR3 regions of human TCRbeta chains were analyzed by immunosequencing. As for how the authors treated the data: TCRs in the repertoires were compared against a reference library of SARS-CoV-2-specific TCRs that had been generated with the MIRA antigen-specificity platform. Breadth was defined as the fraction of unique TCRs that were SARS-CoV-2-associated, and depth was defined as the fraction of total T cells that were SARS-CoV-2-associated. Each spike-specific TCR was assigned to its reactive spike region and to a CD4 or CD8 class using the MIRA data. Log10-transformed breadth and depth values were compared by one-way ANOVA with Sidak's multiple comparisons tests. The table comes from immuneACCESS by way of TCRdb, which keeps in-frame sequences with V and J called. Part of the clones is missing from these tables; in studies checked, under half for an unresolved V gene and the rest for unknown reasons. That table supplies the V and J calls and clone size; D and trimming were determined from the DNA. For this sample there are under 100,000 clones; around 86% appear just once. The ten largest account for more than 6% of the sample.

Sample: peripheral blood, taken on day 0 of AZD1222 vaccination. The rearrangement combines TRBV19 with TRBJ2-7; the D segment cannot be called with confidence. This receptor was obtained from an adult in good health. The DNA sequence is TGTGCCGGGAAGATCAGGCGCGAAGAGTTCTACGAGCAGTACTTC. It is translated as CAGKIRREEFYEQYF.